This paragraph reports one T cell receptor beta chain. Antigen specificity is unknown. Primers: 60 Vbeta forward and 13 Jbeta reverse. Authors' analysis steps: Later work found 65 million to 100 million unique TCR beta chains, with about 10 million shared. Clones were read by immunoSEQ multiplex PCR, and TCRdb kept only the in-frame ones, dropping some. V and J calls and clone size are given by that table; D and trimming were obtained from the DNA. Here the sample spans 150,000 to 200,000 clones, approximately 76% being singletons. This sample is drawn from a study of cytomegalovirus exposure and HLA in healthy donors. Study-level results: Researchers reported from a later analysis that most CMV-associated TCR beta chains appeared HLA-restricted. HLA-A and HLA-B allele assignments for most subjects were reportedly predicted accurately using TCR beta sequences.

Sample: PBMCs. This TCR came from a female donor in good health and CMV-seronegative.

CDR3 DNA: TGTGCCAGTAGACCCGGGACTAGCGGGAGGGCCACACTTACCGGGGAGCTGTTTTTT. This sequence encodes CASRPGTSGRATLTGELFF. The V call is TRBV19, the J call TRBJ2-2; 16 bases agree with TRBD2. The trim removed 6 bases at V and 5 bases at J, leaving 12 bases unmatched. This CDR3 spans 19 amino acids. Germline-derived CDR1 and CDR2 are LNHDA and SQIVND (reference sequence).